The 15 T cell receptor beta chains below all came from one sample that was sequenced in a study of cytomegalovirus exposure and HLA in healthy donors. 60 Vbeta and 13 Jbeta primers were used in PCR. Sequenced by immunoSEQ multiplex PCR; TCRdb stores in-frame clones only, minus some. The data hold 180,000 or so clones, with approximately 80% observed a single time. Sequenced input: PBMCs. The source of these receptors is a girl between 5 and 17 years old in good health and CMV-seropositive.

The rearrangement links TRBV18 to TRBJ1-2; D gene uncertain. There are 16 residues in the CDR3. Per germline, CDR1 KGHSH and CDR2 LQKENI. Trimming removed 3 bases from V and 6 bases from J, with 20 bases in between. The CDR3 sequence: CASSPPPQMGENGYTF. In DNA, the CDR3 is TGTGCCAGCTCACCCCCTCCACAGATGGGAGAAAATGGCTACACCTTC.

A remark on this clone: One junction end disagrees with the germline gene, perhaps due to a read error. J is TRBJ2-7 and V is TRBV7-2; possibly TRBD2 for D (7 bases). The CDR3 is made up of 13 amino acids. The V gene's germline CDR1 is SGHTA and CDR2 FQGNSA. The CDR3 is CASSLAQGGTPQF. DNA for the CDR3: TGTGCCAGCAGCTTAGCTCAGGGAGGGACACCACAGTTC. The full variable domain, completed using reference TRBV7-2 and TRBJ2-7, is GAGVSQSPSNKVTEKGKDVELRCDPISGHTALYWYRQSLGQGLEFLIYFQGNSAPDKSGLPSDRFSAERTGGSVSTLTIQRTQQEDSAVYLCASSLAQGGTPQFGPGTRLTVT.

This clone was observed a few times. The chain carries TRBV7-2 and TRBJ2-7; TRBD1 agrees at 7 bases. The J segment lost 4 bases and the V segment lost 0 bases, leaving 6 bases of the junction unmatched. The germline V gene encodes CDR1 SGHTA and CDR2 FQGNSA. The CDR3 totals 15 residues. DNA for the CDR3: TGTGCCAGCAGCTTAGCGACGGGACAGAGATACGAGCAGTACTTC. Translating gives CASSLATGQRYEQYF.

V is TRBV29-1 and J is TRBJ2-5; 8 bases are shared with TRBD1. The ends lost 5 bases at V and 2 bases at J; junction bases unmatched: 7. CDR1 is SQVTM and CDR2 is ANQGSEA in the germline V gene. The CDR3 consists of 14 residues. The chain's CDR3 is CSVRDGQGQETQYF. The CDR3 DNA follows: TGCAGCGTTAGGGACGGACAGGGTCAAGAGACCCAGTACTTC. Full variable domain (outside the CDR3, taken from reference TRBV29-1 and TRBJ2-5): SAVISQKPSRDICQRGTSLTIQCQVDSQVTMMFWYRQQPGQSLTLIATANQGSEATYESGFVIDKFPISRPNLTFSTLTVSNMSPEDSSIYLCSVRDGQGQETQYFGPGTRLLVL.

This chain uses TRBV5-1 with TRBJ2-7; 10 nucleotides align to TRBD2. Germline lookup yields CDR1 SGHRS and CDR2 YFSETQ. The CDR3 has 18 amino acids. V was clipped by 3 bases and J by 3 bases; unmatched bases: 15. The chain's CDR3 is CASSSSSSGRRLSYEQYF. The CDR3 DNA reads TGCGCCAGCAGCTCGTCTTCTAGCGGGAGAAGGCTAAGCTACGAGCAGTACTTC.

The V call is TRBV5-6, the J call TRBJ2-7; tentatively, D is TRBD2 (5 bases). CDR3 length: 12 residues. The germline CDR1 and CDR2 sequences are SGHDT and YYEEEE. The V gene lost 5 bases and the J gene lost 2 bases, with 8 bases spanning the gap. CDR3 bases: TGTGCCAGCAGTCCCGGGACCTACGAGCAGTACTTC. This codes for CASSPGTYEQYF.

The chain couples TRBV11-2 to TRBJ1-4; 9 bases align to TRBD1. J was trimmed by 0 bases and V by 6 bases; bases with no gene match: 8. Germline lookup yields CDR1 SGHAT and CDR2 FQNNGV. CDR3 length equals 17 residues. CDR3 residues: CASRFGTGTATNEKLFF. CDR3 coding DNA: TGTGCCAGCAGATTCGGGACAGGGACGGCAACTAATGAAAAACTGTTTTTT.

The chain employs TRBV30 and TRBJ1-6, with 8 bases lining up with TRBD1. V shed 4 bases and J 3 bases; nucleotides not matched to a gene: 2. This CDR3 has 14 residues. Germline V lookup: CDR1 GTSNPN, CDR2 SVGIG (reference sequence). CDR3 sequence (DNA): TGTGCCTGGACCGGGACAGGCTATAATTCACCCCTCCACTTT. This gives the protein CAWTGTGYNSPLHF.

The sample holds one count of this clone. This chain uses TRBV5-1 with TRBJ2-1; 9 positions match TRBD1. Per germline, CDR1 SGHRS and CDR2 YFSETQ. The J segment lost 3 bases and the V segment lost 4 bases, leaving 8 bases of the junction unmatched. CDR3 length equals 16 residues. In DNA form, the CDR3 reads TGCGCCAGCAGCACCTCCGGGACAGGGAACTACAATGAGCAGTTCTTC. This encodes CASSTSGTGNYNEQFF.

CDR3 nucleotide sequence: TGTGCCAGCTCTCCTGAACGTCCGGGGGGCGGCACTGAAGCTTTCTTT. It is translated as CASSPERPGGGTEAFF. The V and J genes are TRBV18 and TRBJ1-1; weak D call: TRBD1 (6 bases). Trimming left V 6 bases short and J 4 bases short, with 21 bases between. From germline, CDR1 is KGHSH and CDR2 LQKENI. The CDR3 is 16 amino acids.

This clone was recorded only once. CDR3 sequence: CASSLESWGLAGRSYEQYF. CDR3 nucleotide sequence: TGTGCCAGCAGCTTAGAGAGTTGGGGACTAGCGGGTCGCTCCTACGAGCAGTACTTC. The chain links TRBV13 to TRBJ2-7, with TRBD2 matching 12 bases. The CDR3 runs 19 residues. Germline loops: CDR1 PRHDT, CDR2 FYEKMQ (reference sequence). V was pared by 1 base and J by 0 bases, with 10 bases of the junction left unmatched.

The J gene is TRBJ1-1, the V gene TRBV30; D is possibly TRBD1 (6 bases). The CDR3 is 13 residues long. Trimming left V 4 bases short and J 1 base short, with 10 bases between. The germline gives CDR1 GTSNPN, CDR2 SVGIG (reference sequence). The CDR3 bases are TGTGCCTGGACCCCAGGGGAGAACACTGAAGCTTTCTTT. It translates to CAWTPGENTEAFF. The full variable domain, its missing parts supplied by reference TRBV30 and TRBJ1-1, is SQTIHQWPATLVQPVGSPLSLECTVEGTSNPNLYWYRQAAGRGLQLLFYSVGIGQISSEVPQNLSASRPQDRQFILSSKKLLLSDSGFYLCAWTPGENTEAFFGQGTRLTVV.

V is TRBV19 and J is TRBJ1-5; no firm D call. Germline values: CDR1 LNHDA, CDR2 SQIVND (reference sequence). Trimming cost V 5 bases and J 6 bases, with 20 bases left between them. CDR3 length equals 16 residues. CDR3 protein: CASSPARRVVSQPQHF. For the CDR3, the DNA is TGTGCCAGTAGTCCAGCCAGGAGGGTGGTCAGTCAGCCCCAGCATTTT.

The gene calls are TRBV5-1 and TRBJ1-5; 10 bases fit TRBD1. The ends lost 2 bases at V and 2 bases at J; junction bases unmatched: 13. Germline CDR1 SGHRS, CDR2 YFSETQ. The CDR3 consists of 19 residues. DNA of the CDR3: TGCGCCAGCAGCTTCCCAGAGGACAGGGGGTCCGTCGGCAATCAGCCCCAGCATTTT. Amino acid sequence: CASSFPEDRGSVGNQPQHF.

The chain joins TRBV4-1 to TRBJ2-3; D is perhaps TRBD2 (7 bases). Germline-derived CDR1 and CDR2 are MGHRA and YSYEKL. The CDR3 loop spans 17 amino acids. V lost 1 base and J lost 0, with 14 bases in between. CDR3 in amino acids: CASSQGGGGPSTDTQYF. In DNA form, the CDR3 reads TGCGCCAGCAGCCAAGGGGGGGGCGGGCCTAGCACAGATACGCAGTATTTT.